This TCR beta chain derives from a study of T cells in Graves' hyperthyroidism and ophthalmopathy. At least ten counts were recorded for this clonotype. The CDR3 runs 15 residues. With 4 bases removed from V and 1 base from J, the gap between germline ends came to 14 bases. The germline V gene has CDR1 SGDLS and CDR2 YYNGEE. Using RNA transcripts as the source, TCR beta CDR3 regions were amplified. The study used the HTBI primer set for a first-round RT-PCR of the TCR CDR3. Using its own MiXCR run on the multiplex PCR reads, TCRdb lists one record per CDR3 protein. The profile shows 400,000 to 500,000 distinct CDR3 sequences, around 15% of them singletons.

The V gene is TRBV9, the J gene TRBJ1-2; D is undetermined. The sequence was collected from a man aged 18 to 30 with Graves' ophthalmopathy. The sequencing input was blood. The CDR3, as DNA: TGTGCCAGCAGCACAGACCCGGGAGGTAACTATGGCTACACCTTC. It specifies CASSTDPGGNYGYTF. The full variable domain, its missing parts supplied by reference TRBV9 and TRBJ1-2, is DSGVTQTPKHLITATGQRVTLRCSPRSGDLSVYWYQQSLDQGLQFLIQYYNGEERAKGNILERFSAQQFPDLHSELNLSSLELGDSALYFCASSTDPGGNYGYTFGSGTRLTVV.